This T cell receptor beta chain was profiled in a study of cytomegalovirus exposure and HLA in healthy donors. Notes on the study in general: In most subjects, TCR beta sequences reportedly gave accurate predictions of HLA-A and HLA-B alleles.

This CDR3 has 16 residues. Germline loops: CDR1 SGHVS, CDR2 FQNEAQ. Deletions cut 1 base from V and 2 bases from J, with 12 bases between. Both 60 Vbeta primers and 13 Jbeta primers went into the PCR. Assay: immunoSEQ multiplex PCR; the TCRdb copy retains only in-frame clones and omits some. The sample holds 90,000 to 140,000 clones; approximately 72% are singletons and the top ten take 1% to 1.5%. Donors likely had unrecorded immune exposures despite being nominally healthy when sampled. Of note for this clone: Its antigen is unknown.

This sequence originates from a man aged 25 to 40 in good health and CMV-seronegative. Sequencing was carried out using PBMCs. The chain recombines TRBV7-8 with TRBJ1-3; D possibly corresponds to TRBD1 (6 bases). The CDR3 protein is CASSLVGGLTGNTIYF. The CDR3 DNA follows: TGTGCCAGCAGCTTAGTAGGGGGTCTGACTGGAAACACCATATATTTT.